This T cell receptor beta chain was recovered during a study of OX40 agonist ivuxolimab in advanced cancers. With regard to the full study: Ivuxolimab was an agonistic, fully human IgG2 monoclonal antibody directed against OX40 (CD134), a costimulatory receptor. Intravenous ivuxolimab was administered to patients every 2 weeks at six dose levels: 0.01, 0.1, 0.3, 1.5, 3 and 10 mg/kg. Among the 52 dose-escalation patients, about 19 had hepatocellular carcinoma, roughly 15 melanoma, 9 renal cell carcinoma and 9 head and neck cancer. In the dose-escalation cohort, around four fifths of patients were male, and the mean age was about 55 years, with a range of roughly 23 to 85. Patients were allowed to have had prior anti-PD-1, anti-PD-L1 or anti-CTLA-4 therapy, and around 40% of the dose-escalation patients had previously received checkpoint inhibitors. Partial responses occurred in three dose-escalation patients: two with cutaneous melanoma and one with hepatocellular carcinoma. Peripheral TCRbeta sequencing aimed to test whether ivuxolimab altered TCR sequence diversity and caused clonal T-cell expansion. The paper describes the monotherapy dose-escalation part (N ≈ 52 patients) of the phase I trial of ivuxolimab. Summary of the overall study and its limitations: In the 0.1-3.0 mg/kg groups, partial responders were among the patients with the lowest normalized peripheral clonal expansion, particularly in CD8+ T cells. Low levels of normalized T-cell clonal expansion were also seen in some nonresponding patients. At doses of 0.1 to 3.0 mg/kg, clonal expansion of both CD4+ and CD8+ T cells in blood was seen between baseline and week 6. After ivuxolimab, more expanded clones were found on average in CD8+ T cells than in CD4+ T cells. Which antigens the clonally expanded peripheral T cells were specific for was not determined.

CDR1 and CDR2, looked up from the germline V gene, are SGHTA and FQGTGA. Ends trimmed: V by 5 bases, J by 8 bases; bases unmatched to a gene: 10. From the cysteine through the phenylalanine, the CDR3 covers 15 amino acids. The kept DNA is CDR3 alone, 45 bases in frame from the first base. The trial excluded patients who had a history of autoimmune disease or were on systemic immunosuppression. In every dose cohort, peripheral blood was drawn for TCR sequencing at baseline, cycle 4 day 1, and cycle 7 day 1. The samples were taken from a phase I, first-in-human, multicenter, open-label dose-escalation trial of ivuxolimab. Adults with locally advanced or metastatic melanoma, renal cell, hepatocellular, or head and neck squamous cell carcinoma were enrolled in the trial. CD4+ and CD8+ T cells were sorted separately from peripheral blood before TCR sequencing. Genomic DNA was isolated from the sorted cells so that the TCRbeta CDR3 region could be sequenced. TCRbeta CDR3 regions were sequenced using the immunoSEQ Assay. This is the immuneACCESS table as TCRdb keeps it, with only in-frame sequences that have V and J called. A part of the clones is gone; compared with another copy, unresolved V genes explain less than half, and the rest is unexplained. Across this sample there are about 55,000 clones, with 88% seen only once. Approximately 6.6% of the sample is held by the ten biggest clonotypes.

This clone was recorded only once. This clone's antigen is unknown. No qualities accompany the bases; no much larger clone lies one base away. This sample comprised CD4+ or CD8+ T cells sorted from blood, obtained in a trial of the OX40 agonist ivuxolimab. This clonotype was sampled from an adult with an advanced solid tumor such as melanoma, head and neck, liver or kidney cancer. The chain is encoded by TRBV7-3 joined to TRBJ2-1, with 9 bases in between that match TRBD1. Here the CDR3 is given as CASSLQGAGRHEQFF. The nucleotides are TGTGCCAGCAGCCTACAGGGGGCGGGTCGGCATGAGCAGTTCTTC.